These 4 T cell receptor beta chains share one sample of origin, sequenced in a study of cytomegalovirus exposure and HLA in healthy donors. PCR primers comprised 60 Vbeta and 13 Jbeta primers. Assay used: immunoSEQ multiplex PCR; TCRdb lists only in-frame clones, some missing. The sample has 130,000 to 150,000 clones, about four fifths seen once. What was sequenced was PBMCs. Receptor source: a man in his forties in good health and CMV-seropositive.

Only a few counts were recorded for this clone. The CDR3 loop is CAGQGSAGNTIYF. CDR3 nucleotides: TGTGCCGGACAGGGGTCCGCGGGAAACACCATATATTTT. The gene calls are TRBV7-9 and TRBJ1-3, with 9 positions matching TRBD1. The germline gives CDR1 SEHNR, CDR2 FQNEAQ (reference sequence). Unmatched junction bases numbered 6, after V lost 11 bases and J lost 4 bases. CDR3 size: 13 residues.

The chain joins TRBV10-2 to TRBJ1-3, with 8 bases aligning to TRBD1. The CDR3 loop spans 15 amino acids. The germline V gene has CDR1 WSHSY and CDR2 SAAADI. J was trimmed by 1 base and V by 2 bases; bases with no gene match: 1. The CDR3 DNA sequence: TGCGCCAGCAGTGAGCAGGGGGCGTCTGGAAACACCATATATTTT. This sequence encodes CASSEQGASGNTIYF.

The V call is TRBV5-1, the J call TRBJ2-4; 7 bases fit TRBD1. CDR1 and CDR2 (germline): SGHRS, YFSETQ. The V gene end was trimmed by 4 bases and the J gene end by 2 bases; junction bases not matched to a gene: 9. The CDR3 has 16 residues. The CDR3 coding sequence is TGCGCCAGCAGCCATGACAGGGAGAGATCCAAAAACATTCAGTACTTC. Its protein product is CASSHDRERSKNIQYF.

V gene TRBV6-5 combines with J gene TRBJ2-2, with unresolved D. Trimming stripped 2 bases from V and 4 bases from J, with 11 bases between. CDR1 and CDR2 (germline): MNHEY, SVGAGI. The CDR3 is 15 residues long. CDR3 coding DNA: TGTGCCAGCAGTTACCGTTTTGAGATCACCGGGGAGCTGTTTTTT. It is translated as CASSYRFEITGELFF.